These 16 T cell receptor beta chains share one sample of origin, sequenced in a study of shared clonotypes between healthy human individuals. Positively selected for CCR7, the CD45RO-negative cells used as naive CD8 cells excluded terminally differentiated effector memory CD45RA+ cells. Method: immunoSEQ multiplex PCR; TCRdb's copy keeps in-frame clones and lacks some. This table holds about 2 million clones, about 95% found once. Sequenced: naive CD8+ T cells sorted from blood. The receptors here all came from a man between 18 and 35 years old in good health.

The chain carries TRBV1 and TRBJ2-1; the DNA was not used to check the table's D call, TRBD2. TRBV1 is tagged as a pseudogene. This CDR3 spans 21 amino acids. The CDR3 DNA reads as TGCACCAGCAGCCAAGATCAAAGGTATGCGTATAGCGGCGGTTCCTACAATGAGCAGTTCTTC. Translation: CTSSQDQRYAYSGGSYNEQFF.

The chain recombines TRBV7-9 with TRBJ2-7, with a weak D call TRBD2 (5 bases). The CDR3 runs 12 residues. Germline values: CDR1 SEHNR, CDR2 FQNEAQ (reference sequence). The V end lost 6 bases, the J end lost 2 bases, and 8 bases lay between the germline ends. CDR3: CASSTRAYEQYF. DNA of the CDR3: TGTGCCAGCAGTACTAGGGCCTACGAGCAGTACTTC. The full variable domain, completed using reference TRBV7-9 and TRBJ2-7, is DTGVSQNPRHKITKRGQNVTFRCDPISEHNRLYWYRQTLGQGPEFLTYFQNEAQLEKSRLLSDRFSAERPKGSFSTLEIQRTEQGDSAMYLCASSTRAYEQYFGPGTRLTVT.

The chain joins TRBV5-4 to TRBJ2-7; 11 bases align to TRBD1. This CDR3 spans 16 amino acids. Looked up from germline, CDR1 is SGHNT and CDR2 is YYREEE (reference sequence). Trimming cost V 1 base and J 3 bases; bases outside gene matches: 6. The CDR3 region has the DNA TGTGCCAGCAGCTTGTTGGGACAGGGGGGCCTCTACGAGCAGTACTTC. Translation: CASSLLGQGGLYEQYF.

V and J are TRBV27 and TRBJ2-1, with D hard to call. The CDR3 consists of 13 residues. Per the germline V gene, CDR1 is MNHEY and CDR2 is SMNVEV (reference sequence). Trimming pared 5 bases from V and 3 bases from J, leaving 8 bases between. This chain's CDR3 is CASSIRIYNEQFF. The CDR3 nucleotides read TGTGCCAGCAGTATCCGAATCTACAATGAGCAGTTCTTC.

This chain connects TRBV6-6 to TRBJ2-1; 14 bases match TRBD2. CDR3 length: 16 amino acids. The V and J ends lost 6 bases and 1 base, in that order; junction bases with no gene match: 2. Germline CDR1 reads MNHNY; CDR2 reads SVGAGI (reference sequence). The CDR3 reads CASSGTSGGSYNEQFF. In DNA, the CDR3 is TGTGCCAGCAGCGGGACTAGCGGGGGATCCTACAATGAGCAGTTCTTC.

This rearrangement joins TRBV5-1 to TRBJ2-1; 11 bases are shared with TRBD1. With V trimmed by 6 bases and J by 8 bases, 7 bases remained unmatched. Germline V CDR1 and CDR2: SGHRS, YFSETQ. The CDR3 consists of 14 residues. The chain's CDR3 is CASTPGTGGDEQFF. The CDR3 nucleotides are TGCGCCAGCACCCCCGGGACAGGGGGTGATGAGCAGTTCTTC.

The V gene is TRBV6-5, the J gene TRBJ2-1, with D tentatively TRBD2 (5 bases). This CDR3 has 15 amino acids. Germline V gene lookup returns CDR1 MNHEY and CDR2 SVGAGI. The germline V and J ends were trimmed by 6 bases and 3 bases, with 15 bases remaining between them. The CDR3 protein is CASRSRDSLYNEQFF. CDR3 sequence (DNA): TGTGCCAGCAGGTCCCGGGATTCGCTCTACAATGAGCAGTTCTTC.

The chain joins TRBV2 to TRBJ2-6; D not resolved. In germline, CDR1 is SNHLY, CDR2 FYNNEI. The V and J ends lost 6 bases and 4 bases respectively, with 13 bases between them. The CDR3 is made up of 15 amino acids. CDR3 protein: CASSGPSSGANVLTF. DNA for the CDR3: TGTGCCAGCAGCGGACCGAGCTCAGGGGCCAACGTCCTGACTTTC.

This clone showed up just once. DNA of the CDR3: TGTGCCAGCAGCTTAGGACAGTTTAAAGAGACCCAGTACTTC. It specifies CASSLGQFKETQYF. The chain carries TRBV5-6 and TRBJ2-5; tentatively, D is TRBD1 (6 bases). CDR1 SGHDT and CDR2 YYEEEE come from the germline V gene. This CDR3 region has 14 residues. Trimming removed 2 bases at V and 3 bases at J, with 11 bases between. The complete variable domain, with remaining parts taken from reference TRBV5-6 and TRBJ2-5, reads DAGVTQSPTHLIKTRGQQVTLRCSPKSGHDTVSWYQQALGQGPQFIFQYYEEEERQRGNFPDRFSGHQFPNYSSELNVNALLLGDSALYLCASSLGQFKETQYFGPGTRLLVL.

The genes are TRBV27 and TRBJ2-7; no firm D call. This CDR3 has 14 amino acids. The V end lost 1 base, the J end lost 3 bases, and 10 bases lay between the germline ends. Germline V gene data show CDR1 as MNHEY and CDR2 as SMNVEV (reference sequence). CDR3 protein: CASSLYPEYYEQYF. The CDR3 DNA sequence: TGTGCCAGCAGTTTATATCCGGAGTACTACGAGCAGTACTTC.

About this clone: Other DNA sequences in this specimen translate into the identical CDR3. This chain connects TRBV4-1 to TRBJ2-1; D unclear. Trimming stripped 1 base from V and 4 bases from J, with 2 bases between. This CDR3 contains 12 residues. Germline CDR1 is MGHRA and CDR2 is YSYEKL. Here the CDR3 DNA reads TGCGCCAGCAGCCAAGCTTACAATGAGCAGTTCTTC. This sequence encodes CASSQAYNEQFF.

The V and J genes are TRBV2 and TRBJ2-5; perhaps TRBD1 as D (6 bases). Between the trimmed V and J ends, which lost 6 bases and 2 bases, there was a span of 16 bases. CDR3 length: 15 amino acids. Germline CDR1 and CDR2: SNHLY and FYNNEI. The CDR3 DNA sequence: TGTGCCAGCAGACTTGGGACACCTCTTCAAGAGACCCAGTACTTC. Translated, it gives CASRLGTPLQETQYF.

This sequence joins TRBV5-4 and TRBJ1-1; 9 positions match TRBD1. Germline-derived CDR1 and CDR2 are SGHNT and YYREEE (reference sequence). The CDR3 covers 16 residues. Unmatched junction bases numbered 9, after V lost 5 bases and J lost 1 base. DNA for the CDR3: TGTGCCAGCAGTTTTGATCCGGGACAGGGGAACACTGAAGCTTTCTTT. Translated, it gives CASSFDPGQGNTEAFF.

This clone appeared a single time. The gene calls are TRBV27 and TRBJ1-1; no definite D call. This CDR3 has 13 amino acids. Deletions cut 0 bases from V and 8 bases from J, with 10 bases between. The V gene's germline CDR1 is MNHEY and CDR2 SMNVEV (reference sequence). Here the CDR3 DNA reads TGTGCCAGCAGTTTATCGGCGCTGGGGGAAGCTTTCTTT. Protein: CASSLSALGEAFF.

The genes are TRBV4-1 and TRBJ1-5, with D tentatively TRBD1 (6 bases). The CDR3 extends over 14 amino acids. V gave up 3 bases and J gave up 7 bases, with 13 bases separating them. Germline V CDR1 and CDR2: MGHRA, YSYEKL. The CDR3, as DNA: TGCGCCAGCAGCCACCCAGGGGTAGGACAGCCCCAGCATTTT. Protein product: CASSHPGVGQPQHF.

The chain's CDR3 is CAWSAGSVRYVNEQFF. The CDR3 DNA sequence: TGTGCCTGGAGTGCTGGGAGTGTGCGCTATGTCAATGAGCAGTTCTTC. The chain joins TRBV30 to TRBJ2-1, with D maybe TRBD2 (5 bases). This CDR3 has 16 residues. Germline V gene data show CDR1 as GTSNPN and CDR2 as SVGIG (reference sequence). Trimming removed 1 base from V and 6 bases from J, with 19 bases in between.